The rows below give T cell receptor beta chains drawn from one sample of a study of cytomegalovirus exposure and HLA in healthy donors. The table came from immunoSEQ multiplex PCR; TCRdb's copy has only in-frame clones and leaves some out. The sample includes tens of thousands of clones, roughly 94% of them seen just once. Sequenced input: PBMCs. All receptors derive from a young woman in good health and CMV-seropositive. The CDR3 runs from the conserved cysteine through the conserved F or W.

TRBJ1-5 | TRBV6-1 | CASSDIWPERQPQHF
TRBJ2-2 | TRBV5-4 | CASSFQGLAADTGELFF
TRBJ2-7 | TRBV5-1 | CASSRTSGADEQYF
TRBJ2-3 | TRBV10-3 | CAISSMDTQYF
TRBJ2-7 | TRBV6-1 | CASREIAETYEQYF
TRBJ2-4 | TRBV5-6 | CASSLFRELAKNIQYF
TRBJ2-1 | TRBV7-9 | CASSLNDRGQFF
TRBJ2-3 | TRBV15 | CATSSGLTSGRTDTQYF
TRBJ1-2 | TRBV7-8 | CASSWDAPGQIIEGYGYTF
TRBJ2-7 | TRBV7-9 | CASSLEGTSAEQYF
TRBJ2-7 | TRBV27 | CASSELRLITYEQYF
TRBJ2-7 | TRBV5-1 | CASRAVDRATYEQYF
TRBJ2-5 | TRBV15 | CATSRDRGTQYF
TRBJ2-7 | TRBV4-1 | CASSQDLGGLEQYF
TRBJ2-2 | TRBV19 | CASSIVASGRALGVYGELFF
TRBJ2-1 | TRBV6-5 | CASITSGGAQFF
TRBJ1-6 | TRBV30 | CAFYGQGNSPLHF
TRBJ2-7 | TRBV11-2 | CASSLGAGGAYEQYF
TRBJ2-3 | TRBV15 | CATSRESRVFTDTQYF
TRBJ1-2 | TRBV20-1 | CSAEGGHGYTF
TRBJ1-2 | TRBV7-9 | CASSPGGTALLGYTF
TRBJ2-3 | TRBV7-2 | CASSPPLHPSTDTQYF
TRBJ2-2 | TRBV5-4 | CASSLPGQEYTGELFF
TRBJ1-1 | TRBV7-9 | CASSLERSKAFF
TRBJ2-2 | TRBV5-4 | CASSSGLVDRTGELFF
TRBJ2-7 | TRBV9 | CASSSQKTGGQREQYF
TRBJ1-2 | TRBV6-5 | CASSYRGYGYTF
TRBJ2-7 | TRBV6-1 | CASSASGLLSYEQYF
TRBJ1-3 | TRBV2 | CASSELRARNTIYF